This T cell receptor beta chain was identified in a study of T cells in tuberculosis (dated by TCRdb to about 2018). Context from the whole study: To characterize T cells specific for the mycobacterial lipid antigen glucose monomycolate (GMM), the study used CD1B tetramers together with high-throughput TCR immunosequencing. In a South African clinical cohort, IGRA-negative adolescents, IGRA-positive adolescents with latent tuberculosis and adults with active tuberculosis were compared, with under 13 people in each group. Study-level results and caveats: Which clinical samples got chosen depended on the availability of cryopreserved specimens, and the active tuberculosis cases were adults, whereas the controls were adolescents. Shorter CDR3-alpha lengths in active tuberculosis patients partly drove the smaller NN-distances, and the TCR-beta difference was not statistically significant. Using GEM motif frequencies, a classifier achieved roughly 72% accuracy, whereas a classifier built on the diverse GMM-specific repertoire got to roughly 90% accuracy (AUROC around 0.88). Compared with IGRA-negative controls, TCR-alpha repertoires from active tuberculosis had smaller mean NN-distances to GMM-specific TCRs, which suggests that these TCRs underwent clonal expansion.

About this clone itself: Its antigen target is currently unknown. No quality values exist for individual bases; no much larger clone is one base distant.

At study entry, adolescents were screened for latent tuberculosis infection using a tuberculin skin test and the QuantiFERON-TB GOLD In-Tube IGRA. Immunosequencing was performed on unsorted cryopreserved PBMC, with some 100,000 T cells per clinical donor covered on average. Eleven high schools in the Worcester region of the Western Cape, South Africa, served as enrollment sites for adolescents aged 12 to 18 years. Roughly 10 M. tuberculosis-infected and some 10 uninfected adolescents were selected with matching for age and sex. PBMC from adolescents were isolated by density centrifugation from freshly drawn heparinized blood and then cryopreserved. The immunoSEQ multiplex PCR assay was used to generate TCR libraries, with TCR-beta and/or TCR-alpha/delta assays applied to each sample. The amplified TCR libraries were sequenced on the Illumina high-throughput platform. The study's own analysis went as follows. Clustering and dimensionality reduction were performed using pairwise TCRdist distances among GMM-specific receptors from ex vivo sorted or in vitro expanded T cells. Each clinical repertoire was assigned a mean NN-distance score, defined as the average TCRdist to the nearest 10% of tetramer-positive reference sequences. To compute GEM TCR motif frequency, the fraction of unique TCRs matching known GEM sequences by V/J usage and CDR3 length was calculated. Active tuberculosis was classified by linear discriminant analysis with leave-one-out cross-validation, implemented in scikit-learn. What TCRdb holds here is the immuneACCESS table cut down to in-frame rearrangements. Part of the clones is not present; checked against another copy, under half of the missing clones reflect an unresolved V gene, and the others are unexplained. From that table come the V and J calls and clone size; the DNA was used to work out D and trimming. The sample contains 28,000 or so clones, around 91% of them found a single time. The ten largest make up 5% to 7% of the sample.

Reading from cysteine to phenylalanine, the CDR3 counts 10 amino acids. Just CDR3 DNA is preserved here, 30 bases in frame from base 1. V gives up 10 bases and J gives up 7 bases, and the segment between their germline ends measures 7 bases. Based on the germline V gene, the CDR1 and CDR2 sequences are MDHEN and SYDVKM. The V and J genes are TRBV28 and TRBJ1-4; the D segment cannot be called with confidence. Material for sequencing was PBMCs. This receptor was identified in a donor aged 10-29 years with latent tuberculosis or without tuberculosis infection. The CDR3 protein is CATSGEKLFF. The bases read TGTGCCACGAGTGGTGAAAAACTGTTTTTT.